What follows are 13 T cell receptor beta chains derived from one specimen sequenced in a study of PD-1 blockade in classical Hodgkin lymphoma. Every one of the patients relapsed after autologous stem cell transplantation (brentuximab vedotin exposure was variable). The protocol was immunoSEQ multiplex PCR, while the TCRdb copy is restricted to in-frame clones and leaves out a portion. The top ten hold 7.7% of the sample, which has 35,000 to 45,000 clones, just over 85% seen once. Sequencing used peripheral blood mononuclear cells (PBMCs), obtained before the second cycle of nivolumab. The receptors were sampled from a human donor with classical Hodgkin lymphoma.

V is TRBV5-1 and J is TRBJ2-1; 8 nucleotides line up with TRBD2. V shed 2 bases, J shed 3 bases, and the junction held 1 base outside the gene matches. The germline CDR1 and CDR2 sequences are SGHRS and YFSETQ. The CDR3 length is 14 residues. CDR3 nucleotides: TGCGCCAGCAGCTTACTAGCGGACTACAATGAGCAGTTCTTC. Translated, it gives CASSLLADYNEQFF.

This sequence joins TRBV9 and TRBJ2-5; the D gene is possibly TRBD1 (5 bases). This CDR3 comprises 14 residues. Germline V gene data show CDR1 as SGDLS and CDR2 as YYNGEE. Between the trimmed V and J ends, which lost 0 bases and 5 bases, there was a span of 11 bases. Here the CDR3 reads CASSVAWTRETQYF. CDR3 sequence (DNA): TGTGCCAGCAGCGTAGCTTGGACACGGGAGACCCAGTACTTC.

This chain connects TRBV6-6 to TRBJ1-4, with D possibly TRBD1 on 5 matching bases. Trimming removed 1 base from V and 3 bases from J, with 9 bases in between. Looked up from germline, CDR1 is MNHNY and CDR2 is SVGAGI (reference sequence). CDR3 length: 15 amino acids. The CDR3 loop reads CASSYLRGSNEKLFF. CDR3 nucleotides: TGTGCCAGCAGTTACTTAAGGGGTTCTAATGAAAAACTGTTTTTT.

This clone has a single count. The chain recombines TRBV6-1 with TRBJ2-1; D possibly corresponds to TRBD1 (8 bases). This CDR3 spans 17 amino acids. CDR1 and CDR2 from the germline V gene are MNHNS and SASEGT. Trimming cost V 1 base and J 8 bases, with 21 bases left between them. Here the CDR3 reads CASSEETSTGEGDEQFF. As DNA, the CDR3 is TGTGCCAGCAGTGAAGAGACCTCGACAGGGGAGGGCGATGAGCAGTTCTTC.

The chain joins TRBV9 to TRBJ1-1; D gene ambiguous. CDR3 length: 15 residues. Germline CDR1 and CDR2: SGDLS and YYNGEE. Trimming removed 4 bases at V and 1 base at J, with 14 bases between. The CDR3 protein is CASSPRGRGNTEAFF. CDR3 coding DNA: TGTGCCAGCAGCCCCCGTGGACGGGGGAACACTGAAGCTTTCTTT.

This clone was seen only once. The chain couples TRBV11-2 to TRBJ2-7, with D possibly TRBD2 on 5 matching bases. Germline V gene data show CDR1 as SGHAT and CDR2 as FQNNGV. The CDR3 sequence is 11 residues long. V lost 5 bases to trimming and J lost 6 bases, with 8 bases between them. The CDR3 nucleotides read TGTGCCAGCAGCGTAGGAGGCGAGCAGTACTTC. Translation: CASSVGGEQYF.

In its sample, this clone was seen once. V and J are TRBV5-3 and TRBJ2-2; D may be TRBD1 (6 bases). TRBV5-3 falls under the ORF class, with uncertain function. V was trimmed by 4 bases and J by 4 bases, leaving 14 bases between them. The CDR3 totals 15 residues. CDR3 in DNA: TGTGCCAGAAGCCAAGTGGGGGCATCCACCGGGGAGCTGTTTTTT. Its protein is CARSQVGASTGELFF.

This rearrangement joins TRBV13 to TRBJ2-6; D possibly matches TRBD1 or TRBD2 (5 bases each). Looked up from germline, CDR1 is PRHDT and CDR2 is FYEKMQ (reference sequence). The CDR3 consists of 19 residues. V was shortened by 0 bases and J by 0 bases, with 15 bases between the two germline ends. The CDR3 nucleotides read TGTGCCAGCAGCTTAGGGCAGAGGGGATTTTACTCTGGGGCCAACGTCCTGACTTTC. This encodes CASSLGQRGFYSGANVLTF.

The chain joins TRBV28 to TRBJ2-2; tentative D call: TRBD2 (5 bases). The V gene lost 8 bases and the J gene lost 7 bases, with 11 bases spanning the gap. The CDR3 runs 12 residues. Germline CDR1 is MDHEN and CDR2 is SYDVKM. The CDR3 DNA reads as TGTGCCAGCGAGTCTAGCTTCGGGGAGCTGTTTTTT. Protein: CASESSFGELFF. Using reference TRBV28 and TRBJ2-2 for the parts outside the CDR3, the full variable domain is DVKVTQSSRYLVKRTGEKVFLECVQDMDHENMFWYRQDPGLGLRLIYFSYDVKMKEKGDIPEGYSVSREKKERFSLILESASTNQTSMYLCASESSFGELFFGEGSRLTVL.

V gene TRBV28 combines with J gene TRBJ1-5; no clear D. Germline CDR1 MDHEN, CDR2 SYDVKM. Deletions cut 5 bases from V and 9 bases from J, with 11 bases between. This CDR3 region has 12 residues. The CDR3 sequence: CASSQNHTPQHF. The CDR3 nucleotides are TGTGCCAGCAGTCAGAATCACACGCCCCAGCATTTT.

This chain uses TRBV2 with TRBJ2-1; TRBD1 is a possible D gene (8 bases). Deletions cut 8 bases from V and 5 bases from J, with 13 bases between. Per germline, CDR1 SNHLY and CDR2 FYNNEI. This CDR3 is built from 13 residues. The CDR3 sequence is CASAAGQDNEQFF. The CDR3 nucleotides read TGTGCCAGCGCAGCGGGACAGGACAATGAGCAGTTCTTC.

This clone appeared a few times. The chain recombines TRBV28 with TRBJ1-1; D possibly corresponds to TRBD1 (5 bases). CDR1 is MDHEN, CDR2 SYDVKM, per germline. This CDR3 spans 14 amino acids. V lost 5 bases, J lost 3 bases, and 13 bases lay in between. In nucleotides, the CDR3 is TGTGCCAGCAGTCCGACGGGACTGCACACTGAAGCTTTCTTT. As protein: CASSPTGLHTEAFF.

This chain uses TRBV28 with TRBJ1-1; no clear D. V was pared by 4 bases and J by 1 base, with 25 bases between. CDR1 MDHEN and CDR2 SYDVKM come from the germline V gene. The CDR3 is 19 amino acids. CDR3 sequence: CASSSMTWAAEAKNTEAFF. The DNA of the CDR3 is TGTGCCAGCAGTTCAATGACCTGGGCGGCAGAAGCCAAGAACACTGAAGCTTTCTTT. The complete variable domain, with remaining parts taken from reference TRBV28 and TRBJ1-1, reads DVKVTQSSRYLVKRTGEKVFLECVQDMDHENMFWYRQDPGLGLRLIYFSYDVKMKEKGDIPEGYSVSREKKERFSLILESASTNQTSMYLCASSSMTWAAEAKNTEAFFGQGTRLTVV.